This T cell receptor (beta chain) was observed in a study of blood T cells in healthy people across ages. Primed by a sample-barcoded 5' primer and a J-beta primer mix, a second PCR proceeded for about 7 to 11 cycles. TCRdb reprocessed the 5' RACE reads via MiXCR and lists one record per CDR3 protein. The sample lists over a million distinct CDR3 sequences, under 30% occurring once. V shed 5 bases, J shed 10 bases, and the junction held 5 bases outside the gene matches. The CDR3 runs to 13 residues. Germline loops: CDR1 ENHRY, CDR2 SYGVKD. This sample was also put to use in a study of T cells of mothers and their children.

This chain joins TRBV10-3 and TRBJ1-6, with 7 nucleotides matching TRBD1. The TCR originated in a girl aged 2 to 9 in good health. The material sequenced was blood. CDR3 loop: CAISLGQSSPLHF. CDR3 DNA: TGTGCCATCAGTTTGGGACAGAGCTCACCCCTCCACTTT.